Listed here is a single T cell receptor (beta chain). Only in-frame clones appear in the TCRdb table, and some are missing; sequencing was by immunoSEQ multiplex PCR. The table lists over 15,000 clones, 70% to 85% of them singletons. This sample was included in a study of OX40 agonist ivuxolimab in advanced cancers. Study information: Ivuxolimab, which is an agonistic anti-OX40 (CD134) antibody, was administered to the patients. Aged about 23 to 80 with a mean of roughly 65 years, they were 75% to 85% male.

V was clipped by 1 base and J by 4 bases, with 14 bases between them. The CDR3 runs 16 residues. From germline, CDR1 is SGHTA and CDR2 FQGNSA. The clonotype originates from an adult with an advanced solid tumor such as melanoma, head and neck, liver or kidney cancer. V gene TRBV7-2 combines with J gene TRBJ1-3, with no clear D. The starting material was CD4+ or CD8+ T cells sorted from blood, obtained in a trial of the OX40 agonist ivuxolimab. The CDR3 protein is CASSLGIWESGNTIYF. CDR3 DNA: TGTGCCAGCAGCTTAGGAATCTGGGAGTCGGGAAACACCATATATTTT.